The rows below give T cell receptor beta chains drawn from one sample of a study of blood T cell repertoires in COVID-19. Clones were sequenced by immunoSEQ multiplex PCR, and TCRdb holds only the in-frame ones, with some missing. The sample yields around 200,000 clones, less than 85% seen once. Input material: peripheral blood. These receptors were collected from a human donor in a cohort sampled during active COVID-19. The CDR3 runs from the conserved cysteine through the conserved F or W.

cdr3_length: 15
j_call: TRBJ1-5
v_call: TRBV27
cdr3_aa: CASSAGPNSNQPQHF

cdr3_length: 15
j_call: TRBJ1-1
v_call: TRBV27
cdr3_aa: CASRPLGQGLAEAFF

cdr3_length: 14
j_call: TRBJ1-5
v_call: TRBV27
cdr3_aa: CASRDRGGNQPQHF

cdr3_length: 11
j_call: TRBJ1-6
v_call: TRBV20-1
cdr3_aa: CSAHKSEALHF

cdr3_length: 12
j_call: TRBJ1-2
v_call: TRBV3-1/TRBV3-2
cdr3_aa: CASSRAEGDYTF

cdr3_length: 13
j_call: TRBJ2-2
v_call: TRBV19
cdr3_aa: CAIAGAGTGELFF

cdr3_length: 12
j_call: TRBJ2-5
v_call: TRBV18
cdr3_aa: CASSPGTYSQYF

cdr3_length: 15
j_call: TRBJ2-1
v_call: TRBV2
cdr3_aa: CASTHGTSGGNEQFF

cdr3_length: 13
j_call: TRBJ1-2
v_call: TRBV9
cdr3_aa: CASSKTANYGYTF

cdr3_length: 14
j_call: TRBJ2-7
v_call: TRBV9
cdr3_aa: CASSSTSGSYEQYF

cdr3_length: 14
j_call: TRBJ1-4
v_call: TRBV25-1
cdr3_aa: CASSERGHNEKLFF

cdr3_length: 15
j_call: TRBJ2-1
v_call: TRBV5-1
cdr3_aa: CASKLGTGGSNEQFF

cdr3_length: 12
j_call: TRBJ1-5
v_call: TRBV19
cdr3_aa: CASTPPGGTQHF

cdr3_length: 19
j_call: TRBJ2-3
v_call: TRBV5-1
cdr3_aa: CASSAFFRDRGLGEDTQYF

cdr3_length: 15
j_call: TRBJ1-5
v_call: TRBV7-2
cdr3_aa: CATAQGPYSNQPQHF

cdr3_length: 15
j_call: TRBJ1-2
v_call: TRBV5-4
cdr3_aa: CASSLVAGNNYGYTF

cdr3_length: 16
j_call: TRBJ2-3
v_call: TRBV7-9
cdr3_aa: CASSLHLGLAADTQYF

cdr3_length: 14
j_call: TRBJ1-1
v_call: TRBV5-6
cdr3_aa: CASSLSGSVTEAFF

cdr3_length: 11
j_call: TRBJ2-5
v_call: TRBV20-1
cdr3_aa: CSAQRQETQYF

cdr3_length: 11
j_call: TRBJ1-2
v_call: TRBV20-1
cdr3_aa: CSAKDSYGYTF

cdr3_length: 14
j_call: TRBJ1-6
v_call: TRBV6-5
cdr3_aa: CASSYVQGNSPLHF

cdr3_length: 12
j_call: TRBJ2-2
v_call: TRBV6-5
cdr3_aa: CASSWTGGELFF

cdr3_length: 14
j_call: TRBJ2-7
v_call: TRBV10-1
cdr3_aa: CASSAGTGGYEQYF

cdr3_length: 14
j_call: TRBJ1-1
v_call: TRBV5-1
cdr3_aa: CASSLPGGITEAFF

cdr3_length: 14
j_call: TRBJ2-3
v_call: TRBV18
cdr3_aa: CASSATGNTDTQYF

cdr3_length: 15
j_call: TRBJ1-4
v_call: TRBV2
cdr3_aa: CASSDGSAGGEKLFF

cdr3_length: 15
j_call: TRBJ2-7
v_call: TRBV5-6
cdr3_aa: CASSYFPGQGYEQYF

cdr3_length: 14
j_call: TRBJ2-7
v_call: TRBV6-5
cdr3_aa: CASSTTRTGNEQYF

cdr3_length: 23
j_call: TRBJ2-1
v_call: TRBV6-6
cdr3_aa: CASSHRYEMWVKKGQGLADEQFF

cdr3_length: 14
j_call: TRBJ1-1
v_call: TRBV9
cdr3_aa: CASSGRGGSSEAFF

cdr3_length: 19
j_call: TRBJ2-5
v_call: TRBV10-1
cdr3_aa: CASRLAGGGSSRPQETQYF

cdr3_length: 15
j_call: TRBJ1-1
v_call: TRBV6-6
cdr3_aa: CASSFSLRGNTEAFF

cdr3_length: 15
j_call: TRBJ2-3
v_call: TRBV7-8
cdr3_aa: CASSPRDRAPDTQYF

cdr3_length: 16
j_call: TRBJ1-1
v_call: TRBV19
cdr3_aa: CASRDPGQGFRTEAFF

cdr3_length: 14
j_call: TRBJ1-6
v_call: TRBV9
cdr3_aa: CASSITGARSPLHF

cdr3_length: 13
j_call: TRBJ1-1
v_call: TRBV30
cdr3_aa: CAWSTGGITEAFF

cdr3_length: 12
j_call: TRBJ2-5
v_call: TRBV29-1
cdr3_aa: CSSSGFGETQYF

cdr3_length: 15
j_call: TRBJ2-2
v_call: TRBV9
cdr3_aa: CASSVAYRSAGELFF

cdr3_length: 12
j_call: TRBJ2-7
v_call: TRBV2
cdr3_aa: CASSPSRYEQYF

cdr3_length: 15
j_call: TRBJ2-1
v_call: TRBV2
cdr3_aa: CASSADSDQPAVLFF